This T cell receptor beta chain stems from a study of CD8 T cells in ankylosing spondylitis (dated by TCRdb to between 2016 and 2019). Broadly, across the study: The study profiled T cell receptor beta repertoires in healthy donors and ankylosing spondylitis patients to find disease-linked TCR variants. In total, the full study cohort was made up of approximately 99 healthy donors and 25 to 30 ankylosing spondylitis patients. Peripheral blood was sampled, and synovial fluid was additionally collected from ankylosing spondylitis patients. Beyond this particular receptor, the publication reports: In peripheral blood, the disease-linked clones were found at relatively low frequencies and had a CD8+ phenotype. The disease-linked clones were reported as significantly enriched in matched synovial fluid samples from ankylosing spondylitis patients. Blood from ankylosing spondylitis patients appeared to be characterized by a TCR beta motif composed of about eight highly homologous amino acid variants. Some TCR beta motif variants had previously been reported in synovial fluid and blood of reactive arthritis patients, which suggested common disease-initiation mechanisms.

This clonotype was observed many times. No cognate antigen has been identified for it. No base quality values were provided; no much bigger clone lies one nucleotide off. Reading the germline V gene gives CDR1 SGDLS and CDR2 YYNGEE. The germline ends are 9 bases apart after V is trimmed by 0 bases and J by 2 bases. The CDR3 sequence holds 14 residues, the cysteine and phenylalanine included. Of the read, only the CDR3 DNA is kept; its 42 bases are in frame from base 1. Sequencing relied on an Illumina HiSeq 2500. TCR beta libraries were prepared by quantitative 5'-RACE with molecular barcodes. The original pipeline was this. A new computational method based on a probabilistic model of VDJ rearrangement was used to identify disease-linked TCR variants. The public reads were run again by TCRdb, first through fastp at Q25 and then through MiXCR, and only productive beta chains were kept. Each CDR3 protein gets just one entry, which takes the most common genes and DNA from the rows behind it. None of the V and J calls come from the authors' own analysis; TCRdb made them. For this sample there are about 5,700 distinct CDR3 sequences; 2.1% appear just once. The ten top clones hold about 51% of the sample.

This sequence originates from a male donor with ankylosing spondylitis or in good health (not recorded which). This receptor chain uses TRBV9 and TRBJ2-7; confidence is insufficient to name the D gene. The specimen was blood, either unsorted or a sorted T cell fraction (not recorded which). The CDR3 region: CASSVGLSTYEQYF. The DNA sequence is TGTGCCAGCAGCGTAGGACTGAGTACCTACGAGCAGTACTTC. When the CDR3 is completed using the reference TRBV9 and TRBJ2-7 genes on either side, the full variable domain is DSGVTQTPKHLITATGQRVTLRCSPRSGDLSVYWYQQSLDQGLQFLIQYYNGEERAKGNILERFSAQQFPDLHSELNLSSLELGDSALYFCASSVGLSTYEQYFGPGTRLTVT.